What follows are 11 T cell receptor beta chains derived from one specimen sequenced in a study of technical replicates of blood from several donors. Clones were sequenced by immunoSEQ multiplex PCR, and TCRdb holds only the in-frame ones, with some missing. Here the sample spans about 98,000 clones, almost 96% being singletons. The sequencing input was T cells isolated from PBMCs. Every receptor here comes from a human donor in good health.

As concerns this clone: Other DNA variants within this sample encode the same CDR3. V gene TRBV27 combines with J gene TRBJ1-5; weak D call: TRBD1 (6 bases). Per germline, CDR1 MNHEY and CDR2 SMNVEV (reference sequence). The ends were cut back, 6 bases at V and 0 bases at J, with 9 bases in the middle. CDR3 length equals 14 residues. The CDR3 DNA sequence: TGTGCCAGCAGCCCACAGGGTAGCAATCAGCCCCAGCATTTT. This encodes CASSPQGSNQPQHF.

The genes are TRBV9 and TRBJ2-1; weak D call: TRBD1 (5 bases). Germline CDR1 reads SGDLS; CDR2 reads YYNGEE. This CDR3 is 12 amino acids long. Trimming cost V 1 base and J 9 bases, with 8 bases left between them. CDR3 protein: CASSVSRAEQFF. In DNA form, the CDR3 reads TGTGCCAGCAGCGTAAGCAGGGCTGAGCAGTTCTTC. Filled out from reference TRBV9 and TRBJ2-1, the complete variable domain reads DSGVTQTPKHLITATGQRVTLRCSPRSGDLSVYWYQQSLDQGLQFLIQYYNGEERAKGNILERFSAQQFPDLHSELNLSSLELGDSALYFCASSVSRAEQFFGPGTRLTVL.

The table lists this clone with a count of one. The chain links TRBV19 to TRBJ1-1, with D perhaps TRBD1 (6 bases). In germline, CDR1 is LNHDA, CDR2 SQIVND (reference sequence). The CDR3 is 18 amino acids. V lost 0 bases and J lost 4, with 21 bases in between. The CDR3 nucleotides read TGTGCCAGTAGTATAGATCCGGCGGCCGGGGGCGGGGGCACTGAAGCTTTCTTT. Translated: CASSIDPAAGGGGTEAFF.

The J gene is TRBJ1-5, the V gene TRBV6-1; D is perhaps TRBD1 (5 bases). The CDR3 spans 15 residues. Trimming cost V 6 bases and J 6 bases, with 18 bases left between them. In germline, CDR1 is MNHNS, CDR2 SASEGT. The CDR3 bases are TGTGCCAGCAGATCTCCTGGGGGGGTAGGTCAGCCCCAGCATTTT. Translating gives CASRSPGGVGQPQHF.

The chain uses TRBV5-1 and TRBJ2-3, with 7 nucleotides matching TRBD2. Germline trimming cut 5 bases from V and 3 bases from J; bases unmatched to any gene: 6. Germline CDR1 and CDR2: SGHRS and YFSETQ. The CDR3 is 14 amino acids. The CDR3 region is CASSTSGVTDTQYF. The CDR3 DNA reads TGCGCCAGCAGTACCAGCGGGGTTACAGATACGCAGTATTTT.

The chain is built from TRBV4-1 and TRBJ1-2, with D hard to call. Germline V gene data show CDR1 as MGHRA and CDR2 as YSYEKL. V was trimmed by 1 base and J by 5 bases, leaving 17 bases between them. The CDR3 has 16 amino acids. This chain's CDR3 is CASSQASRMRLYGYTF. CDR3 in DNA: TGCGCCAGCAGCCAAGCCTCCCGAATGAGGCTTTATGGCTACACCTTC.

CDR3 sequence: CAWSVWGGPRRDTQYF. CDR3 sequence (DNA): TGTGCCTGGAGTGTATGGGGGGGGCCACGAAGAGATACGCAGTATTTT. This chain links TRBV30 with TRBJ2-3; a weak D match, TRBD2 (7 bases). Germline values: CDR1 GTSNPN, CDR2 SVGIG (reference sequence). Trimming pared 0 bases from V and 5 bases from J, leaving 18 bases between. CDR3 length equals 16 residues.

The gene calls are TRBV5-1 and TRBJ2-1, with 15 positions matching TRBD2. The V and J ends lost 4 bases and 1 base, in that order; junction bases with no gene match: 9. CDR1 is SGHRS and CDR2 is YFSETQ in the germline V gene. The CDR3 runs 19 residues. CDR3 amino acids: CASSSRGLAGGLSYNEQFF. CDR3 DNA: TGCGCCAGCAGCAGCCGGGGACTAGCGGGAGGTCTATCCTACAATGAGCAGTTCTTC.

This chain links TRBV27 with TRBJ1-1; D uncertain. CDR3 length: 14 residues. Trimming removed 5 bases at V and 6 bases at J, with 16 bases between. CDR1 is MNHEY, CDR2 SMNVEV, per germline (reference sequence). CDR3 sequence reads: CASSPYLGVAEAFF. The DNA for the CDR3 is TGTGCCAGCAGTCCGTATCTAGGCGTGGCTGAAGCTTTCTTT.

The rearrangement joins TRBV10-3 to TRBJ2-2, with D possibly matching TRBD1 (6 bases). In germline, CDR1 is ENHRY, CDR2 SYGVKD. The V end lost 6 bases, the J end lost 5 bases, and 19 bases lay between the germline ends. The CDR3 is 16 residues long. The DNA of the CDR3 is TGTGCCATCAGAGAGGGAAACGTGGGGGCGACCGGGGAGCTGTTTTTT. Protein: CAIREGNVGATGELFF.

This clone has just a few counts. J is TRBJ2-3 and V is TRBV27, with 12 bases fitting TRBD2. The germline CDR1 and CDR2 sequences are MNHEY and SMNVEV (reference sequence). CDR3 length: 16 residues. V dropped 4 bases and J dropped 5; count of bases not matched to a gene: 7. The CDR3 region is CASSSRLAGAVDTQYF. The DNA of the CDR3 is TGTGCCAGCAGTTCCAGACTAGCGGGAGCGGTAGATACGCAGTATTTT.